This record concerns one T cell receptor beta chain sequence. The data were taken from a study of blood T cell repertoires in COVID-19. Turning to the study itself: Italy, Spain and the United States were the sources of the convalescent and acute COVID-19 samples. T cells, B-cell-depleted T cells, or PBMCs provided the cDNA or gDNA that served as material.

Per germline, CDR1 SEHNR and CDR2 FQNEAQ (reference sequence). The CDR3 is made up of 16 amino acids. J was trimmed by 0 bases and V by 4 bases; bases with no gene match: 6. As handled by the study authors: Amplification from reference gene primers served as the basis for estimated nucleated cell counts. Repertoires were generated with immunoSEQ multiplex PCR, while TCRdb's copy carries only in-frame clones and drops some. D and trimming were read from the DNA, whereas the V and J calls and clone size are those reported in that table. This sample has about 96,000 clones, with around 85% found just once.

The sequenced sample consisted of peripheral blood. The receptor's source is an older woman with acute or convalescent COVID-19. The V call is TRBV7-9, the J call TRBJ1-3; 7 positions match TRBD1. The chain's CDR3 is CASSSPDRASGNTIYF. The DNA of the CDR3 is TGTGCCAGCAGCTCTCCCGACAGGGCCTCTGGAAACACCATATATTTT.